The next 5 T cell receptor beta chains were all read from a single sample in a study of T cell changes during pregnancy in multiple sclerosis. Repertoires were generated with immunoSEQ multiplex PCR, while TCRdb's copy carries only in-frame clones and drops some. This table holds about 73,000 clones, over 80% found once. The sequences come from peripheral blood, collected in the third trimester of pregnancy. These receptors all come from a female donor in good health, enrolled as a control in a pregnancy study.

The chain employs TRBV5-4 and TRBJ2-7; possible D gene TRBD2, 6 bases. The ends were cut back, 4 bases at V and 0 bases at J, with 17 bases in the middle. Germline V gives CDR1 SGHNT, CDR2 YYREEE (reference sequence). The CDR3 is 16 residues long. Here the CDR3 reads CASSNRDFMSSYEQYF. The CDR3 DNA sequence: TGTGCCAGCAGCAACCGGGACTTCATGAGCTCCTACGAGCAGTACTTC.

In nucleotides, the CDR3 is TGTGCCTGGGGGGGACTAGCCTCTTACGAGCAGTACTTC. It yields the protein CAWGGLASYEQYF. This chain uses TRBV30 with TRBJ2-7, with 9 bases aligning to TRBD2. V was pared by 5 bases and J by 4 bases, with 6 bases of the junction left unmatched. In germline, CDR1 is GTSNPN, CDR2 SVGIG (reference sequence). This CDR3 spans 13 amino acids.

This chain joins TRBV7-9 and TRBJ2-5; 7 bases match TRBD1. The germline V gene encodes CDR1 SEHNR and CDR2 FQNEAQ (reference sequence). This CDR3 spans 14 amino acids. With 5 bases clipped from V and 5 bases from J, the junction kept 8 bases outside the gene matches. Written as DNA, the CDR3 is TGTGCCAGCAGCCAGGAACAGGGGTTTGAGACCCAGTACTTC. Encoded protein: CASSQEQGFETQYF.

The CDR3 DNA follows: TGTGCCAGCAGTGTCGGGGTAGACTATGGCTACACCTTC. As protein: CASSVGVDYGYTF. V is TRBV28 and J is TRBJ1-2, with D unresolved. The length of the CDR3 is 13 residues. V lost 5 bases and J 3 bases, leaving 10 bases between the germline ends. The germline V gene encodes CDR1 MDHEN and CDR2 SYDVKM.

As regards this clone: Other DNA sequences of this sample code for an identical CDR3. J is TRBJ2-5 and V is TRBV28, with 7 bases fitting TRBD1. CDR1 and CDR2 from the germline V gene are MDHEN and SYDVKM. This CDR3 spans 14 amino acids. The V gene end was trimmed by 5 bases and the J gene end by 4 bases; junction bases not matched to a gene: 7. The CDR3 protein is CASSDRDRGETQYF. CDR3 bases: TGTGCCAGCAGTGACAGGGACCGGGGAGAGACCCAGTACTTC.